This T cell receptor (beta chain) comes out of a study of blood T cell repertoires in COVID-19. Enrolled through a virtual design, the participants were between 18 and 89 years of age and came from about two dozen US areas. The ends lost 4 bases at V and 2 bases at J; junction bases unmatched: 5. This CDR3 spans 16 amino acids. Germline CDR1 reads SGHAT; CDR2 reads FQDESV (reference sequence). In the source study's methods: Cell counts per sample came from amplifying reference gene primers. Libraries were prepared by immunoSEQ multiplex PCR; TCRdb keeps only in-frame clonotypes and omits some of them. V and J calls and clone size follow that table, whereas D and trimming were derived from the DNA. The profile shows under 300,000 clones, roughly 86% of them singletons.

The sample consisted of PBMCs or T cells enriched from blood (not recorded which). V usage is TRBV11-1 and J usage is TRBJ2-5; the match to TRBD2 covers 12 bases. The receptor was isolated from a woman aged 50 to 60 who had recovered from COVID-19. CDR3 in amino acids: CASSSGTSGLQETQYF. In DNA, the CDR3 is TGTGCCAGCAGCTCCGGGACTAGCGGGTTACAAGAGACCCAGTACTTC.